The next 14 T cell receptor beta chains were all read from a single sample in a study of blood T cell repertoires in COVID-19 (dated by TCRdb to about 2020). To prepare the library, the immunoSEQ multiplex PCR assay was applied. TCRdb's version of the immuneACCESS table is confined to in-frame rearrangements and falls short of the full clone set. An unresolved V gene accounts for under half of the shortfall where checked; the remainder is of unknown origin. Counted in this sample were 150,000 to 180,000 clones; over 75% of them appeared once. The top ten constitute roughly 15% of the sample. Sequenced material: peripheral blood. These receptors originate from a woman aged 40 to 50 with acute or convalescent COVID-19.

The V gene is TRBV25-1, the J gene TRBJ1-2; TRBD1 is a possible D gene (6 bases). V gave up 7 bases and J gave up 4 bases, with 13 bases separating them. Germline V CDR1 and CDR2: MGHDK, SYGVNS. The CDR3 contains 13 residues. This chain's CDR3 is CASTRGTGYGYTF. CDR3 nucleotides: TGTGCCAGCACGAGGGGGACGGGCTATGGCTACACCTTC.

The V gene is TRBV7-3, the J gene TRBJ2-3; possibly TRBD1 for D (6 bases). From germline, CDR1 is SGHTA and CDR2 FQGTGA. V was clipped by 3 bases and J by 4 bases, with 14 bases between them. The CDR3 covers 15 residues. This CDR3 is CASSFNRAASDTQYF. The CDR3 DNA sequence: TGTGCCAGCAGCTTCAACAGGGCCGCCTCAGATACGCAGTATTTT.

The chain has TRBV15 and TRBJ2-7, with TRBD1 identical over 8 bases. The V gene end was trimmed by 1 base and the J gene end by 7 bases; junction bases not matched to a gene: 6. The CDR3 sequence is 14 residues long. Germline CDR1 LNHNV, CDR2 YYDKDF (reference sequence). This CDR3 reads CATSRGARGQEQYF. The CDR3 coding sequence is TGTGCCACCAGCAGAGGAGCCAGGGGGCAGGAGCAGTACTTC.

The V and J genes are TRBV24-1 and TRBJ2-2, with 9 bases identical to TRBD1. The CDR3 consists of 14 residues. The V segment lost 7 bases and the J segment 1 base; nucleotides outside the gene matches: 0. Germline CDR1 is KGHDR and CDR2 is SFDVKD. CDR3 amino acids: CATRGQGNTGELFF. The CDR3 DNA reads TGTGCCACCAGGGGACAGGGGAACACCGGGGAGCTGTTTTTT.

This chain connects TRBV2 to TRBJ1-2; D gene unclear. The CDR3 consists of 12 residues. V lost 2 bases and J 4 bases, leaving 5 bases between the germline ends. Germline V gives CDR1 SNHLY, CDR2 FYNNEI. In nucleotides, the CDR3 is TGTGCCAGCAGTGAATCCAGCTATGGCTACACCTTC. It encodes CASSESSYGYTF.

The chain carries TRBV4-1 and TRBJ2-7, with D possibly being TRBD2 (7 bases). V was cut by 6 bases and J by 3 bases, with 12 bases left in between. The CDR3 totals 13 residues. Germline V CDR1 and CDR2: MGHRA, YSYEKL. The CDR3 DNA sequence: TGCGCCAGCAGGGGGGGGGCGAACTACGAGCAGTACTTC. Protein sequence: CASRGGANYEQYF.

The chain employs TRBV6-5 and TRBJ1-1; D is possibly TRBD1 (5 bases). Germline V gene lookup returns CDR1 MNHEY and CDR2 SVGAGI. The CDR3 sequence is 14 residues long. Between the trimmed V and J ends, which lost 4 bases and 4 bases, there was a span of 13 bases. The CDR3: CASSSTRDGTEAFF. The CDR3 DNA reads as TGTGCCAGCAGTTCCACGCGGGACGGCACTGAAGCTTTCTTT.

The V and J genes are TRBV12-5 and TRBJ1-3; D is uncertain. Trimming cost V 1 base and J 0 bases, with 10 bases left between them. Per germline, CDR1 LGHNT and CDR2 FRNRAP. The CDR3 sequence is 16 residues long. CDR3 bases: TGTGCTAGTGGTTTGGGGTCGGGAGCCTCTGGAAACACCATATATTTT. This sequence encodes CASGLGSGASGNTIYF.

The gene calls are TRBV2 and TRBJ2-2; TRBD1 aligns across 9 bases. Germline CDR1 and CDR2: SNHLY and FYNNEI. The ends lost 10 bases at V and 9 bases at J; junction bases unmatched: 9. The CDR3 contains 13 residues. CDR3 sequence: CATGTGISRELFF. The CDR3 DNA sequence: TGTGCCACAGGGACAGGGATTTCTAGGGAGCTGTTTTTT.

The chain couples TRBV11-3 to TRBJ2-1; 14 bases align to TRBD2. This CDR3 has 16 residues. The V and J ends lost 5 bases and 8 bases, in that order; junction bases with no gene match: 8. Germline assignment: CDR1 SGHNT and CDR2 YENEEA. CDR3 nucleotide sequence: TGTGCCAGCAGCGCGCCGGGACTAGCGGGAGCTTATGAGCAGTTCTTC. This codes for CASSAPGLAGAYEQFF. Full variable domain (remainder filled in from reference TRBV11-3 and TRBJ2-1): EAGVVQSPRYKIIEKKQPVAFWCNPISGHNTLYWYLQNLGQGPELLIRYENEEAVDDSQLPKDRFSAERLKGVDSTLKIQPAELGDSAVYLCASSAPGLAGAYEQFFGPGTRLTVL.

V usage is TRBV5-6 and J usage is TRBJ1-2; TRBD1 matches at 8 bases. This CDR3 is built from 14 residues. The ends lost 0 bases at V and 4 bases at J; junction bases unmatched: 2. From germline, CDR1 is SGHDT and CDR2 YYEEEE. The CDR3 DNA reads TGTGCCAGCAGCTTGGGGACAGGGATCTATGGCTACACCTTC. Protein product: CASSLGTGIYGYTF.

The rearrangement links TRBV19 to TRBJ2-7; 7 bases are a match to TRBD1. CDR1 is LNHDA, CDR2 SQIVND, per germline (reference sequence). V was clipped by 6 bases and J by 3 bases; unmatched bases: 11. CDR3 length: 15 residues. The CDR3, as DNA: TGTGCCAGTAGGCGACCCGGGACAGACAACTACGAGCAGTACTTC. Its translation: CASRRPGTDNYEQYF.

The chain carries TRBV24-1 and TRBJ2-5; TRBD2 matches 7 bases. CDR1 is KGHDR, CDR2 SFDVKD, per germline. The V segment lost 4 bases and the J segment 5 bases; nucleotides outside the gene matches: 9. The CDR3 contains 15 residues. DNA for the CDR3: TGTGCCACCAGTGACCCCGGGACTACTGCGGAGACCCAGTACTTC. This codes for CATSDPGTTAETQYF.

This clone showed up just once. The rearrangement uses TRBV19 and TRBJ2-7, with 10 nucleotides matching TRBD1. Trimming cost V 7 bases and J 7 bases; bases outside gene matches: 7. Germline CDR1 LNHDA, CDR2 SQIVND (reference sequence). The CDR3 is made up of 13 amino acids. The CDR3 bases are TGTGCCAGTAAAATGGACAGGGGGAGTGAGCAGTACTTC. Its translation: CASKMDRGSEQYF.